Sequencing of this T cell receptor beta chain was carried out in a study of T cells in Graves' hyperthyroidism and ophthalmopathy. This clonotype was observed at least ten times. What was amplified from RNA transcripts were TCR beta CDR3 regions. TCR CDR3 regions were first amplified by RT-PCR with HTBI primers. One entry per CDR3 protein results from TCRdb running MiXCR on the multiplex PCR reads. This table has nearly 600,000 distinct CDR3 sequences, approximately 13% appearing once. V gave up 4 bases and J gave up 4 bases, with 12 bases separating them. Germline CDR1 SGHKS, CDR2 YYEKEE (reference sequence). CDR3 length equals 14 residues.

The material sequenced was blood. V usage is TRBV5-5 and J usage is TRBJ1-5; weak D call: TRBD1 (5 bases). The sequence was obtained from a woman aged 25 to 39 with Graves' hyperthyroidism that later progressed to Graves' ophthalmopathy. The CDR3 sequence: CASSLEYRNQPQHF. DNA for the CDR3: TGTGCCAGCAGCCTGGAATACAGGAATCAGCCCCAGCATTTT.